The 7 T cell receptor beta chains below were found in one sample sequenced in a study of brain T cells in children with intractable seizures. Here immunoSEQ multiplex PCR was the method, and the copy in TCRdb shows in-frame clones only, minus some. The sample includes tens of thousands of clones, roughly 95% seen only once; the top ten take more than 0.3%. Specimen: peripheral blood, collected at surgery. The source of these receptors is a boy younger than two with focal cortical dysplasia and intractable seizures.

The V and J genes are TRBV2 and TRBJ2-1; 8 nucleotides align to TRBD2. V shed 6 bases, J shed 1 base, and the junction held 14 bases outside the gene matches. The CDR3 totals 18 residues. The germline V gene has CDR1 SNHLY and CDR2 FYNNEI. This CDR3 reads CASRVRGGGTLSYNEQFF. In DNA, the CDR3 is TGTGCCAGCAGGGTTAGGGGCGGGGGGACCTTATCCTACAATGAGCAGTTCTTC.

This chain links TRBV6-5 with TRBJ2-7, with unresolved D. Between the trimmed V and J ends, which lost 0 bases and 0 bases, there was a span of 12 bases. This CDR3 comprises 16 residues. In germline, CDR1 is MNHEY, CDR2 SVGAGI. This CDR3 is CASSYSITAFSYEQYF. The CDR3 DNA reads TGTGCCAGCAGTTACTCGATCACGGCATTCTCCTACGAGCAGTACTTC.

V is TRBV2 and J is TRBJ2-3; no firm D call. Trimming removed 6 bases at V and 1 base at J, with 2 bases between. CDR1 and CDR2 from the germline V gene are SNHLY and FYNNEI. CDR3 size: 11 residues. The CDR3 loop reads CASRRTDTQYF. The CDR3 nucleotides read TGTGCCAGCAGGCGCACAGATACGCAGTATTTT.

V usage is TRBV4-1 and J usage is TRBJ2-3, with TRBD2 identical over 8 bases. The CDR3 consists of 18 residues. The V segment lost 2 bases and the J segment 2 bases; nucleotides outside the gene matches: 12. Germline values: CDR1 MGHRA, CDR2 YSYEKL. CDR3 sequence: CASSQRLLLAGHTDTQYF. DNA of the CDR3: TGCGCCAGCAGCCAACGACTACTCTTAGCGGGGCACACAGATACGCAGTATTTT.

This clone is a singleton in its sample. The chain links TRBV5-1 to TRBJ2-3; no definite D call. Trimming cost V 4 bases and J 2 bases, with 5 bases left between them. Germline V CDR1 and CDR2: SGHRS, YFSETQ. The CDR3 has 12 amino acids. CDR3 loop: CASSLDTDTQYF. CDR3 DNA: TGCGCCAGCAGCCTTGACACAGATACGCAGTATTTT.

In DNA, the CDR3 is TGTGCCAGCAGCTTAATGGGACAGGGGGCGCTGGACTATGGCTACACCTTC. Its translation is CASSLMGQGALDYGYTF. The rearrangement joins TRBV7-9 to TRBJ1-2, with TRBD1 matching over 12 bases. This CDR3 has 17 residues. V shed 2 bases, J shed 3 bases, and the junction held 7 bases outside the gene matches. The germline V gene has CDR1 SEHNR and CDR2 FQNEAQ (reference sequence).

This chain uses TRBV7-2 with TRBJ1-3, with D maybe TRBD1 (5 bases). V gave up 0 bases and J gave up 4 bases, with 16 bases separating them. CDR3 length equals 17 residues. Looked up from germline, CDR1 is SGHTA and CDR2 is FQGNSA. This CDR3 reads CASSLATGTASGNTIYF. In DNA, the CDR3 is TGTGCCAGCAGCTTAGCGACCGGGACGGCCTCGGGAAACACCATATATTTT.